A single sample gave rise to the 22 T cell receptor beta chains below, sequenced in a study of T cell repertoires in cytomegalovirus infection. TCRdb redid the calling of the reads with MiXCR, one entry per CDR3 protein. There are about 500,000 distinct CDR3 sequences in the sample; around 35% occur only once, and roughly a sixth lies in the top ten. These receptors have no identified antigens. Material: cultured PBMCs, obtained from culture after CMV antigen stimulation. These receptors were collected from a human donor in good health (CMV status not recorded). Some clones in this sample may be carry-over from other donors' samples.

Only a few counts were recorded for this clonotype. This chain joins TRBV6-2 or TRBV6-3 and TRBJ2-7; D possibly corresponds to TRBD1 (6 bases). The CDR3 extends over 13 amino acids. Deletions cut 6 bases from V and 4 bases from J, with 13 bases between. The germline CDR1 and CDR2 sequences are MNHEY and SVGEGT. The CDR3 DNA follows: TGTGCCAGCAGCCGATCGACAGGATACGAGCAGTACGTC. Amino acids: CASSRSTGYEQYV.

DNA of the CDR3: TGTGCCAGCTCACACGAAGACAGGGTATCTGGAAACACCATATATTTT. Protein product: CASSHEDRVSGNTIYF. This chain connects TRBV18 to TRBJ1-3; the match to TRBD1 covers 7 bases. Germline-derived CDR1 and CDR2 are KGHSH and LQKENI. V dropped 4 bases and J dropped 1; count of bases not matched to a gene: 7. This CDR3 contains 16 residues.

This clonotype occurred a few times. This chain links TRBV19 with TRBJ1-1; TRBD1 matches 7 bases. Trimming cost V 7 bases and J 4 bases; bases outside gene matches: 15. There are 16 residues in the CDR3. Germline V lookup: CDR1 LNHDA, CDR2 SQIVND (reference sequence). The CDR3 sequence is CASTNDRVLIGTEAFF. The CDR3 region has the DNA TGTGCCAGTACTAACGACAGGGTGCTTATAGGCACTGAAGCTTTCTTT.

The chain employs TRBV7-2 and TRBJ1-1; no clear D gene. The length of the CDR3 is 14 residues. CDR1 is SGHTA, CDR2 FQGNSA, per germline. Trimming pared 3 bases from V and 4 bases from J, leaving 12 bases between. CDR3: CASSFPSEGTEAFF. CDR3 sequence (DNA): TGTGCCAGCAGCTTCCCCAGTGAGGGCACTGAAGCTTTCTTT.

The chain links TRBV6-2 or TRBV6-3 to TRBJ2-1, with 8 bases matching TRBD2. The CDR3 covers 15 residues. The V gene end was trimmed by 2 bases and the J gene end by 6 bases; junction bases not matched to a gene: 6. Germline V gene sequence: CDR1 MNHEY, CDR2 SVGEGT. Here the CDR3 reads CASSYPGGPSNEQFF. The CDR3 DNA is TGTGCCAGCAGTTACCCGGGAGGGCCGAGCAATGAGCAGTTCTTC.

This sequence joins TRBV18 and TRBJ1-2; D remains ambiguous. V was cut by 3 bases and J by 8 bases, with 16 bases left in between. Per germline, CDR1 KGHSH and CDR2 LQKENI. The CDR3 is made up of 14 amino acids. CDR3 region: CASSPDISPAGYTF. DNA for the CDR3: TGTGCCAGCTCACCCGACATCTCACCCGCCGGCTACACCTTC.

This clonotype has more than one count but fewer than ten. CDR3 sequence: CASSYLSGPSTDTQYF. DNA of the CDR3: TGTGCCAGCAGTTACTTGAGCGGGCCTAGCACAGATACGCAGTATTTT. The chain links TRBV6-6 to TRBJ2-3; a weak D match, TRBD2 (6 bases). Looked up from germline, CDR1 is MNHNY and CDR2 is SVGAGI (reference sequence). The CDR3 runs 16 residues. V gave up 1 base and J gave up 0 bases, with 11 bases separating them.

This clonotype has a handful of counts. The chain is built from TRBV28 and TRBJ2-1, with D hard to call. The CDR3 spans 14 residues. With 6 bases removed from V and 3 bases from J, the gap between germline ends came to 12 bases. The germline gives CDR1 MDHEN, CDR2 SYDVKM. CDR3 amino acids: CASSPPGNYNEQFF. CDR3 in DNA: TGTGCCAGCAGCCCACCGGGTAACTACAATGAGCAGTTCTTC. The entire variable domain, with the rest obtained from reference TRBV28 and TRBJ2-1, is as follows: DVKVTQSSRYLVKRTGEKVFLECVQDMDHENMFWYRQDPGLGLRLIYFSYDVKMKEKGDIPEGYSVSREKKERFSLILESASTNQTSMYLCASSPPGNYNEQFFGPGTRLTVL.

The chain uses TRBV6-2 or TRBV6-3 and TRBJ2-7; D remains ambiguous. Germline V CDR1 and CDR2: MNHEY, SVGEGT. CDR3 length: 13 residues. V was cut by 6 bases and J by 2 bases, with 11 bases left in between. The CDR3 here is CASRPVGTYEQYV. CDR3 in DNA: TGTGCCAGCAGGCCCGTCGGAACCTACGAGCAGTACGTC.

The chain uses TRBV19 and TRBJ2-1; a possible D gene is TRBD2 (5 bases). This CDR3 spans 15 amino acids. Germline CDR1 and CDR2: LNHDA and SQIVND (reference sequence). V dropped 2 bases and J dropped 5 bases, with 13 bases sitting between them. CDR3 loop: CASSIPVAINNEQFF. As DNA, the CDR3 is TGTGCCAGTAGTATACCAGTAGCGATAAACAATGAGCAGTTCTTC. Looking up the rest from reference TRBV19 and TRBJ2-1 gives the full variable domain: DGGITQSPKYLFRKEGQNVTLSCEQNLNHDAMYWYRQDPGQGLRLIYYSQIVNDFQKGDIAEGYSVSREKKESFPLTVTSAQKNPTAFYLCASSIPVAINNEQFFGPGTRLTVL.

This chain links TRBV6-2 or TRBV6-3 with TRBJ1-2; D may be TRBD1 (6 bases). Germline assignment: CDR1 MNHEY and CDR2 SVGEGT. V was pared by 4 bases and J by 2 bases, with 14 bases between. CDR3 length: 15 amino acids. This CDR3 is CASSSIRTANYGYTF. In DNA form, the CDR3 reads TGTGCCAGCAGTTCAATTAGGACAGCAAACTATGGCTACACCTTC.

This clonotype turned up a few times. V usage is TRBV5-5 and J usage is TRBJ1-5; possible D gene TRBD1, 6 bases. CDR3 length equals 16 residues. Germline CDR1 is SGHKS and CDR2 is YYEKEE (reference sequence). The V end was cut by 4 bases, the J end by 4 bases, with 18 bases between. This chain's CDR3 is CASSLEVGTPNQPQHF. Written as DNA, the CDR3 is TGTGCCAGCAGCCTAGAGGTCGGGACACCTAATCAGCCCCAGCATTTT.

This clonotype was counted only a few times. This chain links TRBV7-2 with TRBJ2-2; D not certain. The germline gives CDR1 SGHTA, CDR2 FQGNSA. CDR3 length: 17 amino acids. V lost 2 bases and J lost 7, with 20 bases in between. The CDR3 here is CASSLSPPRSSGGELFF. The DNA of the CDR3 is TGTGCCAGCAGCTTATCCCCCCCCAGATCCTCCGGCGGGGAGCTGTTTTTT. The full variable domain, completed using reference TRBV7-2 and TRBJ2-2, is GAGVSQSPSNKVTEKGKDVELRCDPISGHTALYWYRQSLGQGLEFLIYFQGNSAPDKSGLPSDRFSAERTGGSVSTLTIQRTQQEDSAVYLCASSLSPPRSSGGELFFGEGSRLTVL.

This clonotype was seen a handful of times. The J gene is TRBJ2-3, the V gene TRBV7-8; D is ambiguous. The germline V gene encodes CDR1 SGHVS and CDR2 FQNEAQ. V gave up 3 bases and J gave up 6 bases, with 16 bases separating them. There are 15 residues in the CDR3. CDR3 amino acids: CASSLTQTRRDTQYF. CDR3 coding DNA: TGTGCCAGCAGCTTGACACAAACGCGGCGGGATACGCAGTATTTT.

This sequence joins TRBV9 and TRBJ1-6; D possibly corresponds to TRBD1 (5 bases). The CDR3 length is 15 residues. V shed 3 bases and J shed 9 bases, with 16 bases lying between them. Germline lookup yields CDR1 SGDLS and CDR2 YYNGEE. CDR3: CASSADPGAASPLHF. The CDR3 DNA reads as TGTGCCAGCAGCGCCGATCCCGGGGCGGCTTCACCCCTCCACTTT.

This sequence joins TRBV7-2 and TRBJ1-2; possible D gene TRBD1, 6 bases. The CDR3 runs 15 residues. Trimming pared 6 bases from V and 8 bases from J, leaving 22 bases between. Germline CDR1 and CDR2: SGHTA and FQGNSA. The CDR3 coding sequence is TGTGCCAGCAGTGTAGCGGGGGGGCAGGGTGGCGGCTACACCTTC. Translation: CASSVAGGQGGGYTF. Full variable domain (outside the CDR3, taken from reference TRBV7-2 and TRBJ1-2): GAGVSQSPSNKVTEKGKDVELRCDPISGHTALYWYRQSLGQGLEFLIYFQGNSAPDKSGLPSDRFSAERTGGSVSTLTIQRTQQEDSAVYLCASSVAGGQGGGYTFGSGTRLTVV.

This clonotype has more than one count but fewer than ten. The chain uses TRBV6-5 and TRBJ2-7, with TRBD1 identical over 7 bases. The germline CDR1 and CDR2 sequences are MNHEY and SVGAGI. With 5 bases clipped from V and 2 bases from J, the junction kept 6 bases outside the gene matches. The CDR3 runs to 14 residues. The CDR3 DNA reads as TGTGCCAGCAGTGCGCCGGGACAGCCCTACGAGCAGTACGTC. As protein: CASSAPGQPYEQYV.

The table lists this clonotype with a few counts. The gene calls are TRBV29-1 and TRBJ2-7; D is uncertain. V was cut by 6 bases and J by 0 bases, with 9 bases left in between. The length of the CDR3 is 12 residues. Germline-derived CDR1 and CDR2 are SQVTM and ANQGSEA. The CDR3 reads CSVPGSSYEQYF. For the CDR3, the DNA is TGCAGCGTCCCTGGTAGCTCCTACGAGCAGTACTTC.

V gene TRBV10-3 combines with J gene TRBJ1-2; 7 positions agree with TRBD1. Germline lookup yields CDR1 ENHRY and CDR2 SYGVKD. The CDR3 is made up of 13 amino acids. V was clipped by 7 bases and J by 7 bases; unmatched bases: 9. DNA for the CDR3: TGTGCCATCAACACAGGGGAGGTCTCTGGCTACACCTTC. This codes for CAINTGEVSGYTF.

The chain couples TRBV7-9 to TRBJ2-1; 12 bases are a match to TRBD2. V lost 4 bases to trimming and J lost 6 bases; unmatched junction nucleotides: 4. This CDR3 spans 15 amino acids. Germline values: CDR1 SEHNR, CDR2 FQNEAQ (reference sequence). The CDR3 DNA reads TGTGCCAGCAGCTCCCTAGCGGGGGGGTTCAATGAGCAGTTCTTC. Amino acids: CASSSLAGGFNEQFF.

The chain joins TRBV7-2 to TRBJ1-2; no reliable D call. The CDR3 is 14 residues long. The germline V gene has CDR1 SGHTA and CDR2 FQGNSA. Trimming left V 4 bases short and J 4 bases short, with 13 bases between. CDR3 residues: CASSSQHSSYGYTF. CDR3 nucleotides: TGTGCCAGCAGCTCCCAACACTCCTCCTATGGCTACACCTTC.

V gene TRBV19 combines with J gene TRBJ2-3; 11 nucleotides match TRBD2. Germline V gene lookup returns CDR1 LNHDA and CDR2 SQIVND (reference sequence). The CDR3 spans 18 residues. Trimming took 3 bases from V and 0 from J; bases not matched to a gene: 8. DNA for the CDR3: TGTGCCAGTAGTATGCTAGCGGGAGGTACAACTAGCACAGATACGCAGTATTTT. Residues: CASSMLAGGTTSTDTQYF. The variable domain in full, with the rest retrieved from reference TRBV19 and TRBJ2-3, is DGGITQSPKYLFRKEGQNVTLSCEQNLNHDAMYWYRQDPGQGLRLIYYSQIVNDFQKGDIAEGYSVSREKKESFPLTVTSAQKNPTAFYLCASSMLAGGTTSTDTQYFGPGTRLTVL.